This T cell receptor beta chain was found in a study of molecular identifiers for immune sequencing clone quantification. Turning to the study itself: Within a replicate experiment, RNA obtained from either approximately 20,000 or 98,000 naive CD8 cells was divided into five aliquots, and four of those aliquots were then sequenced. Study findings and constraints: More than 98% of effector molecules, versus under 1% of naive-cell molecules, belonged to clones above 20 RNA copies. Jurkat TCR RNA spiked in from one cell (amid some 1 million naive cells) was reportedly detectable.

This clonotype is medium-sized by share. Its antigen is unidentified. CD8+CD4-CCR7+CD45RA+ cells were sorted as naive CD8 T cells. TCRdb re-called the PCR reads through MiXCR, storing one row per CDR3 protein. The table shows 20,000 or so distinct CDR3 sequences, with about a fifth occurring only once. Sequencing was carried out using naive CD8+ T cells from blood, with Jurkat cell RNA spiked in. Subset of the sample: FACS-sorted CD8+CD4-CCR7+CD45RA+ naive T cells. The TCR originated in a human donor in good health. Some libraries in this study had Jurkat cell RNA spiked in.

CDR3 nucleotides: TGTGCCAGCAGCCAATTTAGCAATCAGCCCCAGCATTTT. Translated, it gives CASSQFSNQPQHF. The V gene is TRBV14, the J gene TRBJ1-5; no definite D call. Deletions cut 2 bases from V and 0 bases from J, with 2 bases between. Germline V gene sequence: CDR1 SGHDN, CDR2 FVKESK. CDR3 length: 13 amino acids.